The clone carrying this T cell receptor beta chain appeared many times. This record comes from a study of human T cells and chemical hapten exposure. Study background: Patients had diphenylcyclopropenone applied to the scalp weekly throughout the roughly 25-week study.

TCRdb ran MiXCR on the RACE reads and lists one entry per CDR3 protein. The sample comprises tens of thousands of distinct CDR3 sequences, less than 4% of which are singletons, and about 6.7% rests with the top ten. V lost 8 bases, J lost 1 base, and 6 bases lay in between. Germline V lookup: CDR1 MNHEY, CDR2 SVGAGI. There are 13 residues in the CDR3. Time point defined: patch test 2, 6 weeks after DPC sensitization. Treatment specified: therapeutic diphenylcyclopropenone sensitization with weekly scalp DPC. Suited to DPC and affected by alopecia, the donors ranged from 18 to 70 years old. Sequenced material: whole blood, taken in connection with sensitization to the hapten diphenylcyclopropenone (DPC). The gene calls are TRBV6-5 and TRBJ1-6; D remains unclear. The sequence derives from a man aged 35 to 55 with alopecia areata. Some clones in this sample may be carry-over from other donors' samples. The CDR3, as DNA: TGTGCCAGCGGAATATCCTATAATTCACCCCTCCACTTT. Translation: CASGISYNSPLHF.